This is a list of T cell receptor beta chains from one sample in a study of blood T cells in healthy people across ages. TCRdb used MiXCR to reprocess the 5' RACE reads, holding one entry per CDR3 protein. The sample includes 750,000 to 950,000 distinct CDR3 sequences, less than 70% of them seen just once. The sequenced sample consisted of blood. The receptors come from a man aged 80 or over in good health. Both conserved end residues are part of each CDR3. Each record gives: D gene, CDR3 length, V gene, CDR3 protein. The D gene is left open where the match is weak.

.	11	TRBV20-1	CNGQLNTEAFF
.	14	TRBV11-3	CASSLDFASDEQFF
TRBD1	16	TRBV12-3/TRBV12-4	CASRPHRGTNTGELFF
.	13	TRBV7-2	CASSVQVREKLFF
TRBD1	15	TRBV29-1	CSVDGEEGARTEAFF
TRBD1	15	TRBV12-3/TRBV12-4	CASRLQGRGDYGYTF
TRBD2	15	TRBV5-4	CASSPPGAGGGEQFF
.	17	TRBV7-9	CASSLREAYMGDEKLFF
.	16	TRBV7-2	CASSLVRAANKNIQYF
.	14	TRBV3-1	CASSQVNRDYEQYF
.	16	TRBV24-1	CATSGGWGQGNNEQFF
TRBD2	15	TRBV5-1	CASSFTSGRPYEQYF
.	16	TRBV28	CASSTSGSGGTDTQYF
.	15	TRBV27	CASSARLQLLNEQFF
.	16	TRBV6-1	CASSDWMATPNYGYTF
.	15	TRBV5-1	CASSWNAASYNEQYF
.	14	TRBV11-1	CASSLGLTEREQYF
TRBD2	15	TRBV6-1	CASSGLAGGGDEQYF
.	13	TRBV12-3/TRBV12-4	CASRPGHSYEQYF
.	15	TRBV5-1	CASSLGQTYNEKLFF
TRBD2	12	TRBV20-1	CSAQTSGDEQYF
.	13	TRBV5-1	CASGTDRGYEQYF
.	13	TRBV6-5	CASRIPGSDTQYF
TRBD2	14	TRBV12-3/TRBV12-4	CASTPGLANRDAYF
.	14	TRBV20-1	CSARKIGAPEKLFF
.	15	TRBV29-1	CSVEKFRTVNTEAFF
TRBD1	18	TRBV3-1	CASSLIFGQGGAKNIQYF
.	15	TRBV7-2	CASSLAGRYYNEQFF
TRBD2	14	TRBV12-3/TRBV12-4	CASSSSGEGETQYF
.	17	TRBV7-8	CASSLKGVPLLRETQYF
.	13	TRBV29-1	CSVVRGRGETQYF
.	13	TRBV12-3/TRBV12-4	CASSFFGNSPLHF
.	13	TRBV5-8	CASSLTGRVDAYF
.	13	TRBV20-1	CSATGESSYEQYF
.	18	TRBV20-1	CSARDPVRRDHTRRYAYF
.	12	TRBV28	CASSPRYYEQYF
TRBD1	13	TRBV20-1	CSATQGATYEQYF
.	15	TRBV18	CASSPPGWAKNIQYF
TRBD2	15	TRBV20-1	CSADGLAGGGNEQFF
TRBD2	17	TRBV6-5	CASSYRSGTSEWDEQFF
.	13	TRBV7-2	CASSLVTDTEAFF
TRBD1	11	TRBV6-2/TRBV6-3	CAIKDRDEQYF
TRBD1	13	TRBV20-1	CSVARDSPYEQYF